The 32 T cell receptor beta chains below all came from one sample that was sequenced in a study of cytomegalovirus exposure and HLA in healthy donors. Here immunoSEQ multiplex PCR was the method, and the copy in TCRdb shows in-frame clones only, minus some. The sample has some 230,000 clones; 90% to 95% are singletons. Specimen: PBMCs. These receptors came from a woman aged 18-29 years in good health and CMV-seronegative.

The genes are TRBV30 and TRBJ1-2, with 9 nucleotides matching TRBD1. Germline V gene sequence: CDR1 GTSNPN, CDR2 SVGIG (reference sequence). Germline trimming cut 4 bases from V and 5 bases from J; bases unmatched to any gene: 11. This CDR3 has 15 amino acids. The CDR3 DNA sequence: TGTGCCTGGATGTTGGACAGGGGACAAAATTATGGCTACACCTTC. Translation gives CAWMLDRGQNYGYTF.

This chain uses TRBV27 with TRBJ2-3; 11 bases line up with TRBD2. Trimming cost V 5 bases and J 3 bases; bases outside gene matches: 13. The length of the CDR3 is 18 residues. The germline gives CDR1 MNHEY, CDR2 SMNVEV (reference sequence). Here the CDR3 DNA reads TGTGCCAGCAGTCAGGGACTAGCGGTTCCAAGTGTGACAGATACGCAGTATTTT. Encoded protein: CASSQGLAVPSVTDTQYF.

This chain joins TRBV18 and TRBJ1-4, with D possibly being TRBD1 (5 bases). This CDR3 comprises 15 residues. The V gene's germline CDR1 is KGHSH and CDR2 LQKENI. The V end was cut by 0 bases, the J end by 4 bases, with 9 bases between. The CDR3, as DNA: TGTGCCAGCTCACCACCGGGGCAGTTTAATGAAAAACTGTTTTTT. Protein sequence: CASSPPGQFNEKLFF.

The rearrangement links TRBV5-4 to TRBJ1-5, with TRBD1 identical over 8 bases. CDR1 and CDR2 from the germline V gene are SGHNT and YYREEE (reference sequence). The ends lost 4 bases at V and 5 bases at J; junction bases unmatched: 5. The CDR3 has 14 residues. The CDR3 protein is CASSQGTGDQPQHF. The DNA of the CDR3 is TGTGCCAGCAGCCAAGGGACAGGAGATCAGCCCCAGCATTTT.

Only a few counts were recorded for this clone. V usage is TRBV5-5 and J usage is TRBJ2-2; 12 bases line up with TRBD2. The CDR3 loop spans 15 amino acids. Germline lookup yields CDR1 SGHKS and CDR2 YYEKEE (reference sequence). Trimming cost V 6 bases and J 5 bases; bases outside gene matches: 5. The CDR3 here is CASTGLAGRTGELFF. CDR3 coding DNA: TGTGCCAGCACCGGACTAGCGGGAAGGACCGGGGAGCTGTTTTTT.

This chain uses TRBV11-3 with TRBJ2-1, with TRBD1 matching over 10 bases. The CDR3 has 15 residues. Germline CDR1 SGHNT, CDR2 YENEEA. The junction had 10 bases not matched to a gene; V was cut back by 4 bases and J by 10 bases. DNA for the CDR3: TGTGCCAGCAGCTCCACCGGGACAGGGGTCTTCGAGCAGTTCTTC. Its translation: CASSSTGTGVFEQFF.

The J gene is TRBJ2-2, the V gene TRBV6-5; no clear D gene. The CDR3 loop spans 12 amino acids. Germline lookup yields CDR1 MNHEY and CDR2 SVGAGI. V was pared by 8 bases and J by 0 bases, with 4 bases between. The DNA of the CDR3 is TGTGCCAGCTCTTCGAACACCGGGGAGCTGTTTTTT. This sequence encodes CASSSNTGELFF.

The DNA for the CDR3 is TGCGCCAGCAGCCAAGACCCAGGGGTGGCAGATACGCAGTATTTT. It is translated as CASSQDPGVADTQYF. This sequence joins TRBV4-1 and TRBJ2-3; D possibly corresponds to TRBD1 (6 bases). V was pared by 0 bases and J by 4 bases, with 11 bases between. Germline V gives CDR1 MGHRA, CDR2 YSYEKL. The CDR3 runs to 15 residues.

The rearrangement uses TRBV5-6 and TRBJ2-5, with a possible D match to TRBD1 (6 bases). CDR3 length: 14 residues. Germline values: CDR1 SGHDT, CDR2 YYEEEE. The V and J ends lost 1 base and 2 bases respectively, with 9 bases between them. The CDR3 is CASSLRRGQETQYF. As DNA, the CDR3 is TGTGCCAGCAGCTTGCGCAGGGGTCAAGAGACCCAGTACTTC.

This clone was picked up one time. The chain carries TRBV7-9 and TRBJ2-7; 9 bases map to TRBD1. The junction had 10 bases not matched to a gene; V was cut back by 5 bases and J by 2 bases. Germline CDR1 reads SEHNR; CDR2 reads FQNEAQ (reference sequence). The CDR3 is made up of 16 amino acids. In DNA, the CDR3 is TGTGCCAGCAGCCCAGGACTGACAGGGGGGACCTACGAGCAGTACTTC. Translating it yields CASSPGLTGGTYEQYF.

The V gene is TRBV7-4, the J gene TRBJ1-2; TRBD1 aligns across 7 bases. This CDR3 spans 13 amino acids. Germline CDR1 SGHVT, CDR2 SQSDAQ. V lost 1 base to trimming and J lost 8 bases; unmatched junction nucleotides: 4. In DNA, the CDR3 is TGTGCCAGCAGCTTAGAGGGGGCGGAGGGCTACACCTTC. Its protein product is CASSLEGAEGYTF.

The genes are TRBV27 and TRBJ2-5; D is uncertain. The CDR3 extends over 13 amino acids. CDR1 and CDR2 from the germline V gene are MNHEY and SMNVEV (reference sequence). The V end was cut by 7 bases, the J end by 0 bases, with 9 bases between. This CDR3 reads CASIPAYQETQYF. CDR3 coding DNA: TGTGCCAGCATTCCTGCGTACCAAGAGACCCAGTACTTC.

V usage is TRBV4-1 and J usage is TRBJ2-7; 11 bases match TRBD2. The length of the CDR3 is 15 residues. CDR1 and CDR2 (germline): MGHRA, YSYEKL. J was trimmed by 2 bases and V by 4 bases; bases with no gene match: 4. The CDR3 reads CASSPTSGSTYEQYF. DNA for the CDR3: TGCGCCAGCAGCCCTACTAGCGGGAGCACCTACGAGCAGTACTTC.

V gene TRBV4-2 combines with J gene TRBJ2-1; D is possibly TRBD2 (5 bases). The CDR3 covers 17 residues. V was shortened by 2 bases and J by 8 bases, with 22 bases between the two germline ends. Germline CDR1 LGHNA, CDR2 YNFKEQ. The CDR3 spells CASSQSERGAGPYEQFF. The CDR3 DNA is TGTGCCAGCAGCCAATCCGAACGGGGAGCAGGTCCCTATGAGCAGTTCTTC.

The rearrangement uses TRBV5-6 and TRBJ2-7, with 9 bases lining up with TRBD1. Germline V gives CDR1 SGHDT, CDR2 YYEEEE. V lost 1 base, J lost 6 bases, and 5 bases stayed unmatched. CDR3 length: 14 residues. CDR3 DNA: TGTGCCAGCAGCTTGTGGGGGGACAGGGCCGAGCAGTACTTC. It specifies CASSLWGDRAEQYF.

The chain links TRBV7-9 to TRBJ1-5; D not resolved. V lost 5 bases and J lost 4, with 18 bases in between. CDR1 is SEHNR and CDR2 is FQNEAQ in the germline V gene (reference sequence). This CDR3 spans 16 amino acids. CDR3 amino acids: CASSHQDWEGNQPQHF. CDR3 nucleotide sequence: TGTGCCAGCAGCCACCAAGACTGGGAGGGAAATCAGCCCCAGCATTTT.

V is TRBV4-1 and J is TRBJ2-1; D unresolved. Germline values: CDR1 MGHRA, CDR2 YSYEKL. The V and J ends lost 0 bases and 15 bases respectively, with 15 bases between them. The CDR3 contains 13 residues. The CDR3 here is CASSQDRSSWSFF. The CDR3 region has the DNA TGCGCCAGCAGCCAAGATCGGAGTAGCTGGTCGTTCTTC.

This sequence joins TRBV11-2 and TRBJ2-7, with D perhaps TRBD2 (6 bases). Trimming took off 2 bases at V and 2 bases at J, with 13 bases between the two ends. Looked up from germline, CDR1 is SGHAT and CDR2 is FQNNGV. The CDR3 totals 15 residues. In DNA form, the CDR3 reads TGTGCCAGCAGCTTAATGCGGGACCTCCCCTACGAGCAGTACTTC. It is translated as CASSLMRDLPYEQYF.

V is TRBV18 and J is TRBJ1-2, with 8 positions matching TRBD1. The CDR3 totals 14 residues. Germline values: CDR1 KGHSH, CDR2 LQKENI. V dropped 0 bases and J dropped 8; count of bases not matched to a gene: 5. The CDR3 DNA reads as TGTGCCAGCTCACCACCAAACAGGGGGGGAGGCTACACCTTC. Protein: CASSPPNRGGGYTF.

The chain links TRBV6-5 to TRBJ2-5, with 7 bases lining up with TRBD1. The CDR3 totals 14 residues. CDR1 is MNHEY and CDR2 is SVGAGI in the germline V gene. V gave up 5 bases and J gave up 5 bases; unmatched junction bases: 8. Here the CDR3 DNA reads TGTGCCAGCAGTGCCGTTCGAGGGGGCGAGACCCAGTACTTC. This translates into CASSAVRGGETQYF.

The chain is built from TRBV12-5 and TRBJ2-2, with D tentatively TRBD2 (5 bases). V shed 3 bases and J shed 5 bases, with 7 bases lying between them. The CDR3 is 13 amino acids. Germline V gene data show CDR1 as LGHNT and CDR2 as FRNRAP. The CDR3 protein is CASGFRETGELFF. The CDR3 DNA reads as TGTGCTAGTGGTTTCCGGGAAACCGGGGAGCTGTTTTTT.

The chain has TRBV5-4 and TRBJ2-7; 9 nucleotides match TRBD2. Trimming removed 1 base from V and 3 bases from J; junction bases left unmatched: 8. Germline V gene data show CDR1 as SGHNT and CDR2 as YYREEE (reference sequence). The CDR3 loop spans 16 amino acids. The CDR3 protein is CASSLWASGDFYEQYF. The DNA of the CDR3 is TGTGCCAGCAGCTTGTGGGCTAGCGGGGACTTCTACGAGCAGTACTTC.

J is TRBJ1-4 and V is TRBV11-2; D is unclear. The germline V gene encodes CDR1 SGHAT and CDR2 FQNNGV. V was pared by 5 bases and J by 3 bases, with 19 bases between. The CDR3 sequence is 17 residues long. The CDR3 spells CASSLRPRVLANEKLFF. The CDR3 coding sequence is TGTGCCAGCAGCCTAAGGCCCCGGGTTTTGGCTAATGAAAAACTGTTTTTT.

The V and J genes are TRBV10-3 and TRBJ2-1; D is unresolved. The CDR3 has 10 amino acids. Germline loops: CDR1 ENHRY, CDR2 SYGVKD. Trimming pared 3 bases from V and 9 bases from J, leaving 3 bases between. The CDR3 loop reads CAISDGEQFF. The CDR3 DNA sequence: TGTGCCATCAGTGACGGTGAGCAGTTCTTC.

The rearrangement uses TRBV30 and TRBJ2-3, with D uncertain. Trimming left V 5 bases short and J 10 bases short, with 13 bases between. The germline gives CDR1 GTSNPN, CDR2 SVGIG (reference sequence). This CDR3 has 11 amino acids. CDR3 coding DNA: TGTGCCTGGGATCCGAATGGAGCGCAGTATTTT. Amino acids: CAWDPNGAQYF. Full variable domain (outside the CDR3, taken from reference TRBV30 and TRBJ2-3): SQTIHQWPATLVQPVGSPLSLECTVEGTSNPNLYWYRQAAGRGLQLLFYSVGIGQISSEVPQNLSASRPQDRQFILSSKKLLLSDSGFYLCAWDPNGAQYFGPGTRLTVL.

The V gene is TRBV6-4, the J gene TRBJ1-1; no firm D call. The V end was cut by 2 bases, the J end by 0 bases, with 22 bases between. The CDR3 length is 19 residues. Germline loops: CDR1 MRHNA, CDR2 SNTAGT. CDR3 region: CASSDSFGELNPLNTEAFF. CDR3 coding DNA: TGTGCCAGCAGTGACAGCTTTGGGGAGCTAAACCCGCTGAACACTGAAGCTTTCTTT.

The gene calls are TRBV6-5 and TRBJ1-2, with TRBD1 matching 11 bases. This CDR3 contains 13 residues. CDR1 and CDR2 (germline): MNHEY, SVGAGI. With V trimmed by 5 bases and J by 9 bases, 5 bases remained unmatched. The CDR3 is CASSRDRGGSYTF. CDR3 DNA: TGTGCCAGCAGTCGGGACAGGGGGGGGAGCTACACCTTC.

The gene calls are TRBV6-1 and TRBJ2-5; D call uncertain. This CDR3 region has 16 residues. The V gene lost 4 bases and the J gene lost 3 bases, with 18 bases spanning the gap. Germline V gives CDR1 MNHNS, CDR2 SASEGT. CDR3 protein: CASSGLVGNSKETQYF. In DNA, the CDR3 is TGTGCCAGCAGTGGATTAGTCGGTAACTCTAAAGAGACCCAGTACTTC.

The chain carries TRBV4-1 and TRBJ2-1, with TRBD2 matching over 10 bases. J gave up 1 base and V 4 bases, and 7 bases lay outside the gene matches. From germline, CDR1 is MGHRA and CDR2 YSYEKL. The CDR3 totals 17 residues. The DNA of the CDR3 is TGCGCCAGCAGCCCAATAGCGGGAGGAGGGTCCTACAATGAGCAGTTCTTC. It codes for CASSPIAGGGSYNEQFF.

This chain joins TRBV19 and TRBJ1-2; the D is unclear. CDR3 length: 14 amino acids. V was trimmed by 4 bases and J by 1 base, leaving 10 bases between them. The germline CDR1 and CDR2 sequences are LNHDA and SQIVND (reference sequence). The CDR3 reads CASSSGALNYGYTF. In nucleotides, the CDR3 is TGTGCCAGTAGTAGCGGCGCCCTTAACTATGGCTACACCTTC.

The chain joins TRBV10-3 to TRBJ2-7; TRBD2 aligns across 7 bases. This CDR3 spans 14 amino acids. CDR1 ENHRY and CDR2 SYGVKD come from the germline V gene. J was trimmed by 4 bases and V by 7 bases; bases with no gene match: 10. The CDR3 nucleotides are TGTGCCATCAAGGGCGCGGGAGATTTTTACGAGCAGTACTTC. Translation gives CAIKGAGDFYEQYF.

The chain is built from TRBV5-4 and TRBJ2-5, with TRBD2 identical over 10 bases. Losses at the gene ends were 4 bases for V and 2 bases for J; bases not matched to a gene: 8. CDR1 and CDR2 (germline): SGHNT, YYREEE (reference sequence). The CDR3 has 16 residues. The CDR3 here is CASSPTASGRQETQYF. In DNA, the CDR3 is TGTGCCAGCAGCCCAACGGCTAGCGGGAGACAAGAGACCCAGTACTTC.